This T cell receptor (beta chain) was captured by sequencing in a study of blood T cell repertoires in COVID-19. CDR3 length: 16 amino acids. V shed 4 bases, J shed 4 bases, and the junction held 5 bases outside the gene matches. The germline CDR1 and CDR2 sequences are KGHDR and SFDVKD. The assay was immunoSEQ multiplex PCR, and TCRdb's table has in-frame clones only and misses some. Counted here are tens of thousands of clones, roughly 85% occurring once; the ten biggest clones make up approximately 30%. This clone came up once. The chain uses TRBV24-1 and TRBJ2-4, with 11 bases fitting TRBD1. Specimen: peripheral blood. This TCR was sampled from a human donor in a cohort sampled during active COVID-19. The CDR3 loop is CATSEAGTGGKNIQYF. In nucleotides, the CDR3 is TGTGCCACCAGTGAAGCCGGGACAGGGGGTAAAAACATTCAGTACTTC.